A single sample is the source of the 25 T cell receptor beta chains below, sequenced in a study of breast tumors, draining lymph nodes, adjacent tissues. TCRdb re-derived calls from the multiplex PCR reads in MiXCR, one entry per CDR3 protein. The sample records roughly 100,000 distinct CDR3 sequences, roughly 29% being singletons. Breast cancer patients provided tissue from their axillary draining lymph nodes. Sequencing used axillary lymph node tissue. These receptors came from a female donor with breast cancer. Some clones in this sample may be carry-over from other donors' samples.

Points on this clonotype: The germline gene is not matched at one end of the junction; a read error may be the cause. This chain joins TRBV5-7 and TRBJ1-5, with D possibly TRBD1 on 6 matching bases. TRBV5-7 belongs to the ORF category, with a function that is uncertain. The CDR3 is made up of 14 amino acids. The DNA for the CDR3 is TGTGCCGGCAGCTTGGTGGGGGGCAATCAGCCCCCGCATTTT. It encodes CAGSLVGGNQPPHF.

This clonotype was detected ten times or more. The CDR3 DNA reads TGTGCCAGCAGTATCCCGGCAGGCGCCACCTACGAGCAGTACTTC. This translates into CASSIPAGATYEQYF. This chain connects TRBV28 to TRBJ2-7; D gene unclear. Trimming took off 5 bases at V and 2 bases at J, with 16 bases between the two ends. Germline values: CDR1 MDHEN, CDR2 SYDVKM. The CDR3 has 15 amino acids.

At least ten counts were recorded for this clonotype. The chain links TRBV5-1 to TRBJ1-3; D gene uncertain. The CDR3 is made up of 15 amino acids. CDR1 SGHRS and CDR2 YFSETQ come from the germline V gene. Trimming stripped 0 bases from V and 0 bases from J, with 7 bases between. The CDR3 loop is CASSLAVNSGNTIYF. The CDR3 DNA follows: TGCGCCAGCAGCTTGGCCGTAAACTCTGGAAACACCATATATTTT.

This clonotype was found many times. This chain uses TRBV5-1 with TRBJ2-5, with 8 positions matching TRBD1. V shed 4 bases, J shed 8 bases, and the junction held 7 bases outside the gene matches. This CDR3 is 13 amino acids long. The germline V gene encodes CDR1 SGHRS and CDR2 YFSETQ. The CDR3 DNA sequence: TGCGCCAGCAGCGTGGGACAGGAGAAAACCCAGTACTTC. The encoded protein is CASSVGQEKTQYF. The full variable domain, completed using reference TRBV5-1 and TRBJ2-5, is KAGVTQTPRYLIKTRGQQVTLSCSPISGHRSVSWYQQTPGQGLQFLFEYFSETQRNKGNFPGRFSGRQFSNSRSEMNVSTLELGDSALYLCASSVGQEKTQYFGPGTRLLVL.

This clonotype was picked up many times. The CDR3 bases are TGCGCCAGCAGCTCTCCACTAGCTGGCAGTGAGCAGTTCTTC. Amino acid sequence: CASSSPLAGSEQFF. The J gene is TRBJ2-1, the V gene TRBV5-1, with D tentatively TRBD2 (6 bases). V was trimmed by 3 bases and J by 9 bases, leaving 16 bases between them. Germline CDR1 SGHRS, CDR2 YFSETQ. This CDR3 spans 14 amino acids.

This clonotype was found many times. J is TRBJ2-3 and V is TRBV9, with 8 bases identical to TRBD2. Germline V gives CDR1 SGDLS, CDR2 YYNGEE. The CDR3 sequence is 16 residues long. V shed 4 bases, J shed 3 bases, and the junction held 10 bases outside the gene matches. The chain's CDR3 is CASSSYPRGATDTQYF. In DNA form, the CDR3 reads TGTGCCAGCAGCTCGTACCCGCGGGGGGCGACAGATACGCAGTATTTT.

Comments on this clonotype: A read error may explain this, as a much larger clone is one base away. This rearrangement joins TRBV20-1 to TRBJ2-7; TRBD2 agrees at 10 bases. J lost 6 bases, V lost 3 bases, and 17 bases had no gene match. The CDR3 length is 17 residues. Germline values: CDR1 DFQATT, CDR2 SNEGSKA (reference sequence). The CDR3 DNA sequence: TGCAGTGCTAGTGGACACGGACTAGCGGCGGGAACCTCCGAGCAGTACTTC. It translates to CSASGHGLAAGTSEQYF.

This clonotype has only a few counts. This may arise from a read error, as a much more abundant clone is one base away. The chain links TRBV19 to TRBJ1-2; D uncertain. The CDR3 is made up of 18 amino acids. Germline-derived CDR1 and CDR2 are LNHDA and SQIVND (reference sequence). In nucleotides, the CDR3 is TGTGCCAGTAGTCCCTTCACGGGTGGCGTTCTTCTTAACTATGGCTCCACCTTC. Protein sequence: CASSPFTGGVLLNYGSTF.

This clonotype was seen repeatedly, ten times or more. The chain uses TRBV7-9 and TRBJ2-7; D might be TRBD2 (5 bases). CDR1 is SEHNR, CDR2 FQNEAQ, per germline (reference sequence). The CDR3 runs 13 residues. V lost 3 bases and J 3 bases, leaving 9 bases between the germline ends. The CDR3 spells CASSLPSRYEQYF. CDR3 nucleotides: TGTGCCAGCAGCTTGCCTAGCCGCTACGAGCAGTACTTC. Supplemented by reference TRBV7-9 and TRBJ2-7, the full variable domain reads DTGVSQNPRHKITKRGQNVTFRCDPISEHNRLYWYRQTLGQGPEFLTYFQNEAQLEKSRLLSDRFSAERPKGSFSTLEIQRTEQGDSAMYLCASSLPSRYEQYFGPGTRLTVT.

This clonotype was seen at least ten times. The J gene is TRBJ2-1, the V gene TRBV7-3, with TRBD1 matching 9 bases. V was pared by 2 bases and J by 5 bases, with 1 base of the junction left unmatched. CDR3 length equals 14 residues. Germline V gives CDR1 SGHTA, CDR2 FQGTGA. The DNA for the CDR3 is TGTGCCAGCAGCTTAGGGACAGGGAACAATGAGCAGTTCTTC. Encoded protein: CASSLGTGNNEQFF. Drawing the rest from reference TRBV7-3 and TRBJ2-1, the complete variable domain is GAGVSQTPSNKVTEKGKYVELRCDPISGHTALYWYRQSLGQGPEFLIYFQGTGAADDSGLPNDRFFAVRPEGSVSTLKIQRTERGDSAVYLCASSLGTGNNEQFFGPGTRLTVL.

On this clonotype itself: The junction and the germline gene differ at one end; a read error may be behind it. CDR3 protein: CASSHSFRDSTSRGDQPQHF. The CDR3, as DNA: TGTGCCAGCAGTCACTCGTTTCGGGACAGCACCTCGAGGGGGGATCAGCCCCAGCATTTT. The V gene is TRBV6-2 or TRBV6-3, the J gene TRBJ1-5; TRBD1 matches 7 bases. Germline V gives CDR1 MNHEY, CDR2 SVGEGT. The CDR3 spans 20 residues.

The chain links TRBV28 to TRBJ2-7; possibly TRBD1 for D (5 bases). V was trimmed by 6 bases and J by 5 bases, leaving 14 bases between them. Germline CDR1 MDHEN, CDR2 SYDVKM. CDR3 length equals 13 residues. CDR3 sequence: CASREDSFDEQYF. In DNA form, the CDR3 reads TGTGCCAGCAGGGAAGACAGTTTCGACGAGCAGTACTTC.

This chain uses TRBV2 with TRBJ1-6, with TRBD1 matching 9 bases. CDR1 is SNHLY and CDR2 is FYNNEI in the germline V gene. CDR3 length: 12 amino acids. V shed 3 bases and J 14 bases; nucleotides not matched to a gene: 2. CDR3 loop: CASSEDRGALHF. The CDR3 DNA sequence: TGTGCCAGCAGTGAGGACAGGGGAGCCCTCCACTTT.

The chain links TRBV28 to TRBJ2-1; 8 bases align to TRBD2. Germline V lookup: CDR1 MDHEN, CDR2 SYDVKM. The trim removed 6 bases at V and 0 bases at J, leaving 10 bases unmatched. This CDR3 is 17 amino acids long. CDR3 sequence (DNA): TGTGCCAGCAGCTGGGGGGCAAGCGGGAGCTCCTACAATGAGCAGTTCTTC. It encodes CASSWGASGSSYNEQFF.

This clonotype was counted ten times or more. The chain employs TRBV7-2 and TRBJ2-3; D is possibly TRBD2 (6 bases). With 8 bases removed from V and 0 bases from J, the gap between germline ends came to 15 bases. The CDR3 contains 15 residues. Germline-derived CDR1 and CDR2 are SGHTA and FQGNSA. CDR3 bases: TGTGCCAGCGAGCGGGCGAGGAGTAGCACAGATACGCAGTATTTT. Amino acids: CASERARSSTDTQYF.

The chain employs TRBV7-2 and TRBJ2-1, with 7 positions matching TRBD1. The J segment lost 7 bases and the V segment lost 5 bases, leaving 11 bases of the junction unmatched. Looked up from germline, CDR1 is SGHTA and CDR2 is FQGNSA. This CDR3 region has 15 residues. Here the CDR3 reads CASSQITGTVNEQFF. Written as DNA, the CDR3 is TGTGCCAGCAGCCAAATCACCGGGACAGTAAATGAGCAGTTCTTC.

The rearrangement links TRBV18 to TRBJ1-1, with D tentatively TRBD1 (6 bases). The CDR3 covers 14 residues. V lost 3 bases and J 4 bases, leaving 12 bases between the germline ends. CDR1 and CDR2 from the germline V gene are KGHSH and LQKENI. Here the CDR3 reads CASSPQGRSTEAFF. CDR3 sequence (DNA): TGTGCCAGCTCACCGCAGGGGAGGAGCACTGAAGCTTTCTTT.

This clonotype was seen only a few times. A much larger clone lies one base from this, so it may be a read error. This chain joins TRBV6-5 and TRBJ2-1; D ambiguous. The V end lost 2 bases, the J end lost 10 bases, and 15 bases lay between the germline ends. CDR3 length: 14 amino acids. Germline loops: CDR1 MNHEY, CDR2 SVGAGI. CDR3 sequence: CASSYPNLRPEQFF. The CDR3 region has the DNA TGTGCCAGCAGTTACCCGAATCTTCGACCCGAGCAGTTCTTC.

This clonotype was observed many times. V is TRBV4-3 and J is TRBJ2-2; 9 positions agree with TRBD2. The CDR3 runs to 19 residues. Germline lookup yields CDR1 LGHNA and CDR2 YSLEER. V shed 4 bases, J shed 6 bases, and the junction held 18 bases outside the gene matches. DNA for the CDR3: TGCGCCAGCAGCCGAATTGTGGCTGGTGGGCGGGGGGGCCCCGGGGAGCTGTTTTTT. Its translation: CASSRIVAGGRGGPGELFF.

The J gene is TRBJ2-5, the V gene TRBV20-1; D is perhaps TRBD1 (6 bases). Trimming removed 5 bases from V and 2 bases from J, with 9 bases in between. Germline V lookup: CDR1 DFQATT, CDR2 SNEGSKA (reference sequence). This CDR3 spans 12 amino acids. CDR3 residues: CSAWGQQETQYF. DNA of the CDR3: TGCAGTGCTTGGGGGCAGCAAGAGACCCAGTACTTC.

Points on this clonotype: With a much larger clone just one base away, this may be a read error. The J gene is TRBJ1-2, the V gene TRBV9, with 7 nucleotides matching TRBD1. The CDR3 totals 15 residues. CDR1 and CDR2 (germline): SGDLS, YYNGEE. The CDR3 sequence: CASSPGQVRNWGSTF. The CDR3 bases are TGTGCCAGCAGCCCAGGACAGGTTCGAAACTGGGGCTCCACCTTC.

This clonotype was observed at least ten times. V and J are TRBV5-1 and TRBJ1-2; the D gene is possibly TRBD1 (5 bases). Trimming left V 0 bases short and J 2 bases short, with 17 bases between. The CDR3 sequence is 17 residues long. The germline V gene encodes CDR1 SGHRS and CDR2 YFSETQ. The CDR3 DNA reads TGCGCCAGCAGCTTGGGCATCCCCCGGGGGTCGAACTATGGCTACACCTTC. It yields the protein CASSLGIPRGSNYGYTF.

Worth noting for this clonotype: This may be a read error: a much more frequent sequence differs by one nucleotide. The chain has TRBV6-1 and TRBJ2-5; D is perhaps TRBD2 (7 bases). V was clipped by 6 bases and J by 5 bases, with 25 bases between them. Germline assignment: CDR1 MNHNS and CDR2 SASEGT. This CDR3 has 17 amino acids. The CDR3: CASSHPAGAPSMETQYF. In DNA form, the CDR3 reads TGTGCCAGCAGCCACCCCGCGGGGGCCCCAAGTATGGAGACCCAGTACTTC.

The V and J genes are TRBV9 and TRBJ2-3; TRBD2 aligns across 7 bases. After removal of 0 bases from V and 2 bases from J, the junction contained 3 bases not matched to a gene. The CDR3 is 15 residues long. CDR1 is SGDLS and CDR2 is YYNGEE in the germline V gene. The CDR3 sequence is CASSVGGGDTDTQYF. In nucleotides, the CDR3 is TGTGCCAGCAGCGTAGGGGGAGGGGACACAGATACGCAGTATTTT.

A few counts support this clonotype. Just one base apart from a much larger clone, this may be a read error. The chain combines TRBV30 with TRBJ2-1, with D possibly being TRBD2 (6 bases). The germline V gene has CDR1 GTSNPN and CDR2 SVGIG (reference sequence). This CDR3 is built from 13 residues. V lost 3 bases and J 5 bases, leaving 11 bases between the germline ends. The CDR3 DNA follows: TGTGCCTGGAGAGCGGGCTTCCACAATGAGCAGTTCTTC. Translating it yields CAWRAGFHNEQFF. Full variable domain (remainder filled in from reference TRBV30 and TRBJ2-1): SQTIHQWPATLVQPVGSPLSLECTVEGTSNPNLYWYRQAAGRGLQLLFYSVGIGQISSEVPQNLSASRPQDRQFILSSKKLLLSDSGFYLCAWRAGFHNEQFFGPGTRLTVL.